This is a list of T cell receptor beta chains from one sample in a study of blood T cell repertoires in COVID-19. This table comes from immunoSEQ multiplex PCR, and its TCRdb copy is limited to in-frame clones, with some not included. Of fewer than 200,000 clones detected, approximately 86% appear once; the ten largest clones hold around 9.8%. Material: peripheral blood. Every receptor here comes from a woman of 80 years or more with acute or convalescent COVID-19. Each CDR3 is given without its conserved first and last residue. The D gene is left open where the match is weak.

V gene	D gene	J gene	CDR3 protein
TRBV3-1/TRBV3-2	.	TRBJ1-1	ASSRQMNTEAF
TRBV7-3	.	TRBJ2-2	ASSLTRDSDTGELF
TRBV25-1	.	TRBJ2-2	ASSVDSYTGELF
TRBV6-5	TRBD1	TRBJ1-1	ASSPGQGWNTEAF
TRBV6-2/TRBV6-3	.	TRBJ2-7	ASSALRGSKTYEQY
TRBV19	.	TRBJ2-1	ASNQDSSYNEQF
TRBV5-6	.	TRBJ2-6	ASSPPRQPGANVLT
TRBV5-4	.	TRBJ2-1	ASSTGREPVEQF
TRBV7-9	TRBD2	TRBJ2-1	ASSLAGGLGEQF
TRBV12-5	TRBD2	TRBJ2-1	ASGLDGTSGGIEQF
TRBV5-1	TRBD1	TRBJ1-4	ASSRRDRDKLF
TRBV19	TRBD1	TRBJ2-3	ASGRRTGSTDTQY
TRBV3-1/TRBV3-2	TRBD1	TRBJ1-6	ASTQQGARSSPLH
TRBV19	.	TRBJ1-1	ASSIDLGRGNTEAF
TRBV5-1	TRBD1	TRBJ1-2	ASSLGTGQVLIGYT
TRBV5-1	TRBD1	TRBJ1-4	ASSGTGNSNEKLF
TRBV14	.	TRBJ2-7	ASSHELSYEQY
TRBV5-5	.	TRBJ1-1	ASSFGTSRLMNTEAF
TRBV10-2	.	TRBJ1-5	ASSDGTNQPQH
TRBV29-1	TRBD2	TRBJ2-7	SASGSGPHEQY
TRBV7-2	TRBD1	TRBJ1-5	ASSLTRGQGSGQPQH
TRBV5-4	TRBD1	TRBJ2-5	ASSSTGAGETQY
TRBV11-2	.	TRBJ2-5	ASSPPGQRGETQY
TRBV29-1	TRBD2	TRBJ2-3	SVKSGNLAGTSTDTQY